Each of the 9 T cell receptor beta chains below was sequenced from the same sample in a study of OX40 agonist ivuxolimab in advanced cancers. Receptors were amplified or captured by the immunoSEQ multiplex PCR assay. TCRdb holds this immuneACCESS table with in-frame rearrangements only. Some clones are missing; in checked studies, unresolved V genes explain under half, and the rest has no known cause. The sample records about 50,000 clones, about 81% of which are singletons. Of the sample, about 7.7% is held by the ten largest clones. Sequenced material: CD4+ or CD8+ T cells sorted from blood, taken in a trial of the OX40 agonist ivuxolimab. The receptors stem from an adult with an advanced solid tumor such as melanoma, head and neck, liver or kidney cancer.

This clone showed up just a few times. The V call is TRBV5-5, the J call TRBJ1-1; D unresolved. CDR1 and CDR2 from the germline V gene are SGHKS and YYEKEE (reference sequence). CDR3 size: 15 residues. Trimming stripped 2 bases from V and 0 bases from J, with 11 bases between. The CDR3 DNA follows: TGTGCCAGCAGCTTCGTGTCTGGGTTGAACACTGAAGCTTTCTTT. It yields the protein CASSFVSGLNTEAFF.

This chain links TRBV2 with TRBJ1-5; 8 nucleotides agree with TRBD1. Germline lookup yields CDR1 SNHLY and CDR2 FYNNEI. CDR3 size: 15 residues. V shed 8 bases and J 0 bases; nucleotides not matched to a gene: 6. CDR3 in amino acids: CASGGQGYSNQPQHF. DNA of the CDR3: TGTGCCAGCGGAGGACAGGGTTATAGCAATCAGCCCCAGCATTTT.

The chain combines TRBV5-6 with TRBJ2-7; either TRBD1 or TRBD2 may supply D (5 bases each). Germline loops: CDR1 SGHDT, CDR2 YYEEEE. The V end lost 4 bases, the J end lost 3 bases, and 11 bases lay between the germline ends. This CDR3 contains 13 residues. The CDR3 sequence: CASSHPGRYEQYF. The CDR3 coding sequence is TGTGCCAGCAGCCACCCGGGACGCTACGAGCAGTACTTC. The full variable domain, with the rest looked up from reference TRBV5-6 and TRBJ2-7, is DAGVTQSPTHLIKTRGQQVTLRCSPKSGHDTVSWYQQALGQGPQFIFQYYEEEERQRGNFPDRFSGHQFPNYSSELNVNALLLGDSALYLCASSHPGRYEQYFGPGTRLTVT.

The CDR3 nucleotides are TGTGCCAGCTCACCCAACGCGGGAGTCCAAGAGACCCAGTACTTC. It yields the protein CASSPNAGVQETQYF. The chain joins TRBV18 to TRBJ2-5; TRBD2 matches 7 bases. With V trimmed by 3 bases and J by 1 base, 5 bases remained unmatched. The CDR3 contains 15 residues. Per the germline V gene, CDR1 is KGHSH and CDR2 is LQKENI.

The chain employs TRBV5-1 and TRBJ2-1, with 11 bases that match TRBD2. With V trimmed by 0 bases and J by 4 bases, 12 bases remained unmatched. The CDR3 consists of 19 residues. Germline CDR1 reads SGHRS; CDR2 reads YFSETQ. Written as DNA, the CDR3 is TGCGCCAGCAGCTTGGCTCTAGCGGGAGGTGGGTCCTTTTACAATGAGCAGTTCTTC. Translation gives CASSLALAGGGSFYNEQFF.

DNA for the CDR3: TGCGCCAGCAGCTCACAGGGGACTAGCATGTACGAGCAGTACTTC. Translating gives CASSSQGTSMYEQYF. The V gene is TRBV5-1, the J gene TRBJ2-7; 9 bases line up with TRBD2. Germline assignment: CDR1 SGHRS and CDR2 YFSETQ. The CDR3 is 15 amino acids. The V gene end was trimmed by 3 bases and the J gene end by 4 bases; junction bases not matched to a gene: 8.

The chain employs TRBV6-4 and TRBJ2-2; TRBD2 is a possible D gene (5 bases). The CDR3 spans 15 residues. Germline V gene data show CDR1 as MRHNA and CDR2 as SNTAGT. The V gene lost 4 bases and the J gene lost 4 bases, with 13 bases spanning the gap. CDR3 sequence (DNA): TGTGCCAGCAGTGTATCGACCGAGGGCACCGGGGAGCTGTTTTTT. Translating gives CASSVSTEGTGELFF.

The CDR3 sequence: CASSKRVSRGGQPQHF. CDR3 bases: TGCGCCAGCAGCAAAAGAGTGTCCAGGGGGGGTCAGCCCCAGCATTTT. The rearrangement links TRBV4-1 to TRBJ1-5; 7 positions agree with TRBD1. The germline V gene has CDR1 MGHRA and CDR2 YSYEKL. This CDR3 spans 16 amino acids. Unmatched junction bases numbered 13, after V lost 5 bases and J lost 6 bases.

The V and J genes are TRBV18 and TRBJ1-2; D is uncertain. V was shortened by 3 bases and J by 4 bases, with 9 bases between the two germline ends. This CDR3 is built from 13 residues. Germline values: CDR1 KGHSH, CDR2 LQKENI. The CDR3 loop is CASSPGESYGYTF. In DNA, the CDR3 is TGTGCCAGCTCACCCGGGGAGAGCTATGGCTACACCTTC.